The clone carrying this T cell receptor (beta chain) has at least ten counts. The CDR3 is made up of 11 amino acids. V was trimmed by 1 base and J by 7 bases, leaving 2 bases between them. This sample stems from a study of identical twins. TCRdb redid the calling of the 5' RACE reads with MiXCR, one entry per CDR3 protein. The sample consists of 300,000 to 400,000 distinct CDR3 sequences, roughly 9% of them appearing once. Only healthy Caucasians were enrolled as donors. The sequence came from a woman in her fifties or sixties in good health. The chain links TRBV12-3 or TRBV12-4 to TRBJ1-5; D ambiguous. The sample was naive T cells sorted from blood. In DNA, the CDR3 is TGTGCCAGCAGTTTAGGGCAGCCCCAGCATTTT. Translating gives CASSLGQPQHF.